This paragraph reports one T cell receptor (beta chain). Antigen unknown. PBMCs stored at -80 C, 2 million in total, were the source of the unsorted libraries. A 10-nucleotide random UMI tagged transcripts in template-switch 5'RACE cDNA synthesis. TCRdb reanalysed the 5' RACE reads using MiXCR and keeps one entry per CDR3 protein. The sample contains roughly 50,000 distinct CDR3 sequences, roughly 23% of which appear only once. This CDR3 has 13 residues. The V end lost 4 bases, the J end lost 0 bases, and 5 bases lay between the germline ends. Germline CDR1 MRHNA, CDR2 SNTAGT. The sample originates from a study of neurological immune-mediated disorders. Findings and caveats of the study: The most TCR clonal expansion was seen in HTLV-1-associated myelopathy, and the least was seen in multiple sclerosis, which fell below healthy controls. Expanded clones shared no CDR3 amino acid sequences across subjects, suggesting private repertoires in all groups.

The chain couples TRBV6-4 to TRBJ2-3; unclear D gene. Material: PBMCs. This receptor was taken from a woman in her 70s in good health. CDR3 sequence (DNA): TGTGCCAGCAGTGCAGTCAGCACAGATACGCAGTATTTT. Translating it yields CASSAVSTDTQYF.